The subject of this entry is one TCR beta chain. The antigen remains unidentified. CDR3 length equals 12 residues. Germline values: CDR1 SQVTM, CDR2 ANQGSEA. The V end was cut by 6 bases, the J end by 2 bases, with 11 bases between. Assay used: immunoSEQ multiplex PCR; TCRdb lists only in-frame clones, some missing. The sample lists some 120,000 clones; 87% were seen once. The data stem from a study of T cell responses to AZD1222 COVID-19 vaccine. Overall study results and limits: Spike regions recognized by vaccine-associated CD4 TCRs spanned the protein, led by 160-218 and 743-854.

The genes are TRBV29-1 and TRBJ2-7; no reliable D call. This sample comprised peripheral blood, obtained on day 0 of AZD1222 vaccination. This clonotype originated in an adult in good health. This CDR3 reads CSVGTIAYEQYF. CDR3 DNA: TGCAGCGTAGGCACTATAGCCTACGAGCAGTACTTC.